The text below deals with one TCR beta chain. This record belongs to a study of blood T cells in healthy people across ages. Using a J-beta primer mix together with a sample-barcoded 5' primer, a second PCR was run for about 6 to 11 cycles. TCRdb re-analysed the 5' RACE reads in MiXCR, keeping a single row per CDR3 protein. The data show 1.5 million to 2 million distinct CDR3 sequences, around 48% seen once. V shed 7 bases and J shed 8 bases, with 18 bases lying between them. The CDR3 contains 13 residues. CDR1 and CDR2 from the germline V gene are SGHRS and YFSETQ. V and J are TRBV5-1 and TRBJ1-1; no definite D call. Sequenced sample: blood. The receptor comes from a woman aged 40 to 50 in good health. The CDR3 DNA follows: TGCGCCAGCGGCCCCTATACCGGAGCAGAAGCTTTCTTT. Protein: CASGPYTGAEAFF.